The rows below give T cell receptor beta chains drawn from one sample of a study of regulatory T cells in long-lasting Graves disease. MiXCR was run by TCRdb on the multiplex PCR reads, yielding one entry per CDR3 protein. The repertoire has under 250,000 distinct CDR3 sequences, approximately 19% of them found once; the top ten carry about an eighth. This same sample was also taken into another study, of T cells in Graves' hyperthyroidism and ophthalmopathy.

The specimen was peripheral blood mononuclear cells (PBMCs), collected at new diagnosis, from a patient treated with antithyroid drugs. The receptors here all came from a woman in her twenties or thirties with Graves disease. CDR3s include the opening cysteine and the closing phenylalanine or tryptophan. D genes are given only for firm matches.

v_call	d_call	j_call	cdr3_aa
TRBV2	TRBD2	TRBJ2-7	CASSSGGGYEQYF
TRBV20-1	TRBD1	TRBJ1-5	CSASRRRQGSNQPQHF
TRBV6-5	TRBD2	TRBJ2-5	CASSWGLATGETQYF
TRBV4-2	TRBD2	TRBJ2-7	CASSQDLAGGGYEQYF
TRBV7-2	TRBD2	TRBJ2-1	CASSLGTSGSFPYNEQFF
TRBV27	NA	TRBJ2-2	CASSFPGAGGELFF
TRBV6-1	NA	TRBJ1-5	CASIPVLGGNQPQHF
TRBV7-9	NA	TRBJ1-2	CASSLGTASYGYTF
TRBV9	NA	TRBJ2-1	CASSVEEGAAYNEQFF
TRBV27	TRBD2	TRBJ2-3	CASSLVGLAVTSTDTQYF
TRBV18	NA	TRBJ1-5	CASSLGLANQPQHF
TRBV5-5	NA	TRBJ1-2	CASSFGVDYGYTF
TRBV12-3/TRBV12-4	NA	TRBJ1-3	CASLAVSSGNTIYF
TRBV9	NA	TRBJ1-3	CASSPERGYSGNTIYF
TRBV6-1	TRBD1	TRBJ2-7	CASSSTGGYEQYF
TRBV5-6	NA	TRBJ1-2	CASSLVGARGYGYTF
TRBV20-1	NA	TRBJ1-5	CSARDRLGGSSNQPQHF